Below are 3 T cell receptor beta chains sequenced from a single sample in a study of T cell changes during pregnancy in multiple sclerosis. Generated by immunoSEQ multiplex PCR, the TCRdb table keeps only in-frame clones and is missing some. This table holds around 97,000 clones, 90% found once. This specimen was peripheral blood, taken in the second trimester of pregnancy. These receptors were obtained from a female donor in good health, enrolled as a control in a pregnancy study.

The chain uses TRBV30 and TRBJ1-1, with 11 bases fitting TRBD1. J gave up 11 bases and V 8 bases, and 16 bases lay outside the gene matches. Germline V gene sequence: CDR1 GTSNPN, CDR2 SVGIG (reference sequence). This CDR3 spans 14 amino acids. CDR3 protein: CASWIRTGGTDAFF. CDR3 DNA sequence: TGTGCCAGTTGGATTCGGACAGGGGGCACGGACGCTTTCTTT. Full variable domain (missing parts from reference TRBV30 and TRBJ1-1): SQTIHQWPATLVQPVGSPLSLECTVEGTSNPNLYWYRQAAGRGLQLLFYSVGIGQISSEVPQNLSASRPQDRQFILSSKKLLLSDSGFYLCASWIRTGGTDAFFGQGTRLTVV.

The chain is built from TRBV5-8 and TRBJ2-1; TRBD2 aligns across 10 bases. The V segment lost 0 bases and the J segment 4 bases; nucleotides outside the gene matches: 4. The CDR3 covers 16 residues. Germline-derived CDR1 and CDR2 are SGHTS and YDEGEE. Here the CDR3 reads CASSLGSGGAYNEQFF. The CDR3 DNA reads TGTGCCAGCAGCTTGGGCAGCGGGGGGGCTTACAATGAGCAGTTCTTC. The entire variable domain, with the rest obtained from reference TRBV5-8 and TRBJ2-1, is as follows: EAGVTQSPTHLIKTRGQQATLRCSPISGHTSVYWYQQALGLGLQFLLWYDEGEERNRGNFPPRFSGRQFPNYSSELNVNALELEDSALYLCASSLGSGGAYNEQFFGPGTRLTVL.

The CDR3 region is CAASQGGGGGYTF. The DNA of the CDR3 is TGTGCGGCTAGCCAAGGGGGGGGAGGCGGCTACACCTTC. V usage is TRBV6-5 and J usage is TRBJ1-2; tentative D call: TRBD1 (6 bases). The CDR3 contains 13 residues. Germline-derived CDR1 and CDR2 are MNHEY and SVGAGI.